This T cell receptor (beta chain) was captured by sequencing in a study of shared clonotypes between healthy human individuals. Study-wide background: Contributing individuals were two females and a few males aged 18 to 49.

Methods used by the authors: ImmunoSEQ gave junction-only sequences without quality scores, so filtering differed. Some clones are missing from TCRdb's copy, which holds only in-frame ones; the method was immunoSEQ multiplex PCR. V and J calls and clone size are as listed in that table; D and trimming were resolved from the DNA. The sample consists of over 2,000,000 clones, 80% to 95% of them appearing once. Terminally differentiated effector memory CD45RA+ cells were excluded by CCR7 positive selection of CD45RO-negative cells. CDR1 is MGHRA, CDR2 YSYEKL, per germline. This CDR3 has 16 residues. Trimming stripped 4 bases from V and 4 bases from J, with 16 bases between.

Material for sequencing was naive CD8+ T cells from PBMCs. The clonotype comes from a man between 18 and 29 years old in good health. Some clones in this sample may be carry-over from other donors' samples. The V gene is TRBV4-1, the J gene TRBJ1-4; possibly TRBD1 for D (5 bases). This chain's CDR3 is CASSPRSHRSNEKLFF. CDR3 in DNA: TGCGCCAGCAGCCCCCGGTCGCACAGGAGTAATGAAAAACTGTTTTTT.